Below are 3 T cell receptor beta chains sequenced from a single sample in a study of cytomegalovirus exposure and HLA in healthy donors (dated by TCRdb to the late 2010s). Library method: the immunoSEQ multiplex PCR assay. The multiplex PCR relied on a mix of 60 forward primers for TCR Vbeta segments and 13 reverse primers for TCR Jbeta segments. Entries here come from immuneACCESS through TCRdb and include only in-frame sequences with V and J called. Some clones fail to appear in such tables; in the studies checked, an unresolved V gene covers under half of the shortfall, and the cause of the remainder is unknown. This sample gives about 93,000 clones in total; about four fifths of them show up just once. The ten largest make up around 6.7% of the sample. Sequencing used PBMCs. The receptors originated from a young man in good health and CMV-seronegative.

This chain uses TRBV10-3 with TRBJ2-7; TRBD1 aligns across 8 bases. V trimming: 6 bases; J trimming: 5 bases; junction bases outside the gene matches: 6. There are 13 residues in the CDR3. The V gene's germline CDR1 is ENHRY and CDR2 SYGVKD. In DNA, the CDR3 is TGTGCCATCAGCGGACAGGGTGTGGACGAGCAGTACTTC. Translated, it gives CAISGQGVDEQYF.

This clone was counted a few times. The same CDR3 is also encoded by other DNA sequences in this sample. This chain uses TRBV4-3 with TRBJ1-1; perhaps TRBD1 as D (5 bases). V lost 1 base to trimming and J lost 3 bases, with 9 bases between them. The CDR3 is 14 residues long. Germline lookup yields CDR1 LGHNA and CDR2 YSLEER. The CDR3 nucleotides are TGCGCCAGCAGCCAAGGGGGGGGACACACTGAAGCTTTCTTT. This encodes CASSQGGGHTEAFF.

This clone was detected a few times. This chain uses TRBV6-5 with TRBJ1-4; D call uncertain. The CDR3 sequence is 15 residues long. Germline V CDR1 and CDR2: MNHEY, SVGAGI. Trimming removed 2 bases from V and 2 bases from J, with 9 bases in between. The CDR3 sequence is CASSYGQPTNEKLFF. Written as DNA, the CDR3 is TGTGCCAGCAGTTACGGCCAACCCACTAATGAAAAACTGTTTTTT.